The TCR beta chain described here comes from a study of tumor T cells in aggressive B-cell lymphoma. Repertoires were generated with immunoSEQ multiplex PCR, while TCRdb's copy carries only in-frame clones and drops some. The sample lists approximately 440 clones, around 90% occurring once. Germline CDR1 LGHNA, CDR2 YNFKEQ. The CDR3 contains 15 residues. As to this clone: An end of the junction differs from the germline gene, which may be a read error.

The source is an adult with diffuse large B cell lymphoma. The J gene is TRBJ2-6, the V gene TRBV4-2; maybe TRBD1 (5 bases). Sequencing was carried out using tumor tissue. CDR3 nucleotide sequence: TGTGCCAGCAGCCATAGAGTATCTGGGGCCAACGTCCTGACTTTT. It specifies CASSHRVSGANVLTF.